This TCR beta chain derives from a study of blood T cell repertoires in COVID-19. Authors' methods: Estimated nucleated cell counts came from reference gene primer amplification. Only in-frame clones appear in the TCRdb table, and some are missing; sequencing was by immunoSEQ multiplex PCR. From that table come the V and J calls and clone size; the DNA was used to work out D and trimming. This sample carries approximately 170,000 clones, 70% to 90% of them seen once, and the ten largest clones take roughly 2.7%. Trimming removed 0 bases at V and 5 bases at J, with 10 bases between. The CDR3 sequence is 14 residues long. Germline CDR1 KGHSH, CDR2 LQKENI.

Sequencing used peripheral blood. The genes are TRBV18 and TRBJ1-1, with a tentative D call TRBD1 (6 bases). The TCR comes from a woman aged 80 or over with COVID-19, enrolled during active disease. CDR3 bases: TGTGCCAGCTCACCACCGGGACAATCAACTGAAGCTTTCTTT. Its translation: CASSPPGQSTEAFF.